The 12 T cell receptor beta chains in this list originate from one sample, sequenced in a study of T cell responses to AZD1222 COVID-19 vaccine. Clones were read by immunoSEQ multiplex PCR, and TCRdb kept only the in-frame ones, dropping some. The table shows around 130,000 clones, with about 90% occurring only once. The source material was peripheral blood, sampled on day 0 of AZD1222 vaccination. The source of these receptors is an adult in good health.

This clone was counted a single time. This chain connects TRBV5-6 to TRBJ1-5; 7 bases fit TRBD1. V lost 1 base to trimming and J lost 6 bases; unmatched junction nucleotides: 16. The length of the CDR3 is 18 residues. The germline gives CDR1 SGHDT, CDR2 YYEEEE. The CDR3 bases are TGTGCCAGCAGCTTGAGGGGGCAAGATCTGGGGGGCGTTCAGCCCCAGCATTTT. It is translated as CASSLRGQDLGGVQPQHF. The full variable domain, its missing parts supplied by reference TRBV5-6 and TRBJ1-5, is DAGVTQSPTHLIKTRGQQVTLRCSPKSGHDTVSWYQQALGQGPQFIFQYYEEEERQRGNFPDRFSGHQFPNYSSELNVNALLLGDSALYLCASSLRGQDLGGVQPQHFGDGTRLSIL.

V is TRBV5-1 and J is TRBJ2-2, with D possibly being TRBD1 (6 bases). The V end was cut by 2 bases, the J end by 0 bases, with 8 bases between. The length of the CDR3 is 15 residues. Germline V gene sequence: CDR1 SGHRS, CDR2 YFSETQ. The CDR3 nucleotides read TGCGCCAGCAGCTTAAACAGGGCGAACACCGGGGAGCTGTTTTTT. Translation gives CASSLNRANTGELFF.

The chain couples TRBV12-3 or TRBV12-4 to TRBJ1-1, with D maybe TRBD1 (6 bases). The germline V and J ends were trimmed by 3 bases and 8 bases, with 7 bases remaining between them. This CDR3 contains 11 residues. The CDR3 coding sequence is TGTGCCAGCAGTTTTACAGGGGAAGCTTTCTTT. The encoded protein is CASSFTGEAFF.

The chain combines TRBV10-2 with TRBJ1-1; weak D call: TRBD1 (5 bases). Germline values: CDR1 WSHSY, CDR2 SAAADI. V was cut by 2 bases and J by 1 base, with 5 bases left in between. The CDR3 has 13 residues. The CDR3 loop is CASSEGANTEAFF. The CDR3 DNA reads TGCGCCAGCAGTGAGGGGGCGAACACTGAAGCTTTCTTT.

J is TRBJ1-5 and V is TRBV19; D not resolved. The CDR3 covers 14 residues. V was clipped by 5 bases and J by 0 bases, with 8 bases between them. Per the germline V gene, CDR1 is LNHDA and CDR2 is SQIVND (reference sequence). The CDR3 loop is CASSHASSNQPQHF. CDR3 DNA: TGTGCCAGTAGTCACGCCTCTAGCAATCAGCCCCAGCATTTT.

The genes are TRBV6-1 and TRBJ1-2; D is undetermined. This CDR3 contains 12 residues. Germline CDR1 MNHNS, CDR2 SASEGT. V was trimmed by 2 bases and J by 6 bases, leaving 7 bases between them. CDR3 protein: CASSELGNGYTF. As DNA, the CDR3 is TGTGCCAGCAGTGAATTGGGGAATGGCTACACCTTC.

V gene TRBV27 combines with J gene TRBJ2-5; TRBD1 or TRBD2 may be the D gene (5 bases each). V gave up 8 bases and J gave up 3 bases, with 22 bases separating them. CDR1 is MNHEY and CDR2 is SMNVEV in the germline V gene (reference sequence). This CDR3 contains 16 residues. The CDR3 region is CASRTSLAGTEETQYF. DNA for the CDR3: TGTGCCAGCCGGACCTCTCTGGCCGGGACGGAAGAGACCCAGTACTTC.

This chain's CDR3 is CASRIYIANSPLHF. For the CDR3, the DNA is TGTGCCAGCAGAATATATATTGCAAATTCACCCCTCCACTTT. The chain joins TRBV28 to TRBJ1-6, with no clear D. Germline CDR1 MDHEN, CDR2 SYDVKM. The V and J ends lost 6 bases and 7 bases respectively, with 13 bases between them. The CDR3 has 14 residues.

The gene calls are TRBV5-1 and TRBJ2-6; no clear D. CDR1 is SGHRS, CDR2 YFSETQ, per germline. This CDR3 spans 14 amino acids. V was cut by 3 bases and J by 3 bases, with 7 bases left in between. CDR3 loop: CASSSVDGANVLTF. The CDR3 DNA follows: TGCGCCAGCAGCTCGGTGGATGGGGCCAACGTCCTGACTTTC. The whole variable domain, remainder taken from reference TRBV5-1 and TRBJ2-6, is KAGVTQTPRYLIKTRGQQVTLSCSPISGHRSVSWYQQTPGQGLQFLFEYFSETQRNKGNFPGRFSGRQFSNSRSEMNVSTLELGDSALYLCASSSVDGANVLTFGAGSRLTVL.

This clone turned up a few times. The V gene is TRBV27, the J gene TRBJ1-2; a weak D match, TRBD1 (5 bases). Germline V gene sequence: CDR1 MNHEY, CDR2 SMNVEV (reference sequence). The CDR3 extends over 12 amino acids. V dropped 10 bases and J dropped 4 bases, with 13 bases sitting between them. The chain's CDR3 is CATMGGTYGYTF. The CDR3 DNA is TGTGCCACCATGGGGGGTACCTATGGCTACACCTTC.

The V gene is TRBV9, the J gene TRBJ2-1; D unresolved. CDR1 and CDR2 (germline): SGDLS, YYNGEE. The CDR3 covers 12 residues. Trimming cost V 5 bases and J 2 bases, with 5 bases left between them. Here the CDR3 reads CASSRAYNEQFF. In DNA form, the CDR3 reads TGTGCCAGCAGTAGGGCCTACAATGAGCAGTTCTTC.

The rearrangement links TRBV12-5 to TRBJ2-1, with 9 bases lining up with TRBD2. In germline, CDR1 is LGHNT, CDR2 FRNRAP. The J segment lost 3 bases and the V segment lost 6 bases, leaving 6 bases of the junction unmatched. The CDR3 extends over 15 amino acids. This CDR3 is CASGLDSGSYNEQFF. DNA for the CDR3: TGTGCTAGTGGCCTAGATAGCGGGAGCTACAATGAGCAGTTCTTC. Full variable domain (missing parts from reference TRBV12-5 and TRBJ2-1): DARVTQTPRHKVTEMGQEVTMRCQPILGHNTVFWYRQTMMQGLELLAYFRNRAPLDDSGMPKDRFSAEMPDATLATLKIQPSEPRDSAVYFCASGLDSGSYNEQFFGPGTRLTVL.